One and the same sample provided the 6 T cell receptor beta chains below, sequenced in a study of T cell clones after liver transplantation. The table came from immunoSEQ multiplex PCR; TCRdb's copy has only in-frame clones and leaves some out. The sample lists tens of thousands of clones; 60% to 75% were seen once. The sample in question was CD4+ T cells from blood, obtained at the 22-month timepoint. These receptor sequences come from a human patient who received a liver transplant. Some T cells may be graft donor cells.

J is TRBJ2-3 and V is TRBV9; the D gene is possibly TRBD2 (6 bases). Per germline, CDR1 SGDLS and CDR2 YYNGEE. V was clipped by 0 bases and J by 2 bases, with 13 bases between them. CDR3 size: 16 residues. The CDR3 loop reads CASSVVPGGATDTQYF. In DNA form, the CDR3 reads TGTGCCAGCAGCGTAGTTCCGGGCGGGGCCACAGATACGCAGTATTTT.

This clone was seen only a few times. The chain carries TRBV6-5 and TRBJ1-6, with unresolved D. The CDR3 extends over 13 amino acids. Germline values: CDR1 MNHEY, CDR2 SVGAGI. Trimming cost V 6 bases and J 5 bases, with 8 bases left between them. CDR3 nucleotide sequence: TGTGCCAGCAGCCTCGGTAATAATTCACCCCTCCACTTT. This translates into CASSLGNNSPLHF.

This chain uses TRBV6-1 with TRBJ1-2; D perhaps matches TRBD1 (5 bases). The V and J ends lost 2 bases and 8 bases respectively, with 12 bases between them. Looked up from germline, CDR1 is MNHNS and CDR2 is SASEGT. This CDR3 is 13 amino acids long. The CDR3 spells CASSEFSGGGYTF. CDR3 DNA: TGTGCCAGCAGTGAATTTTCTGGGGGGGGCTACACCTTC.

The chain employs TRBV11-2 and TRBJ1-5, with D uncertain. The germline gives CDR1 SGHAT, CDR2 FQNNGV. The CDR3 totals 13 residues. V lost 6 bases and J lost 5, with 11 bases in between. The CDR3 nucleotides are TGTGCCAGCAGTTCAAGGGAATATCAGCCCCAGCATTTT. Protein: CASSSREYQPQHF.

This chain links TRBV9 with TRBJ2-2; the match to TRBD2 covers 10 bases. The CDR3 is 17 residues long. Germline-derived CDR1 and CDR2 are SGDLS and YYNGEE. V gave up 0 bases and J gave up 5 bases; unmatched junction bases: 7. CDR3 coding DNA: TGTGCCAGCAGCGTAGTTAGCGGGGGGTTACTTACCGGGGAGCTGTTTTTT. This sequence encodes CASSVVSGGLLTGELFF.

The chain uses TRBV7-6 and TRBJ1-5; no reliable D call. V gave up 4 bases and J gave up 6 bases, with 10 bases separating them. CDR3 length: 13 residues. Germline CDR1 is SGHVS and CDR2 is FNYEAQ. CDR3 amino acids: CASSSRTSQPQHF. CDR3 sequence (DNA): TGTGCCAGCAGCTCCAGAACAAGTCAGCCCCAGCATTTT.